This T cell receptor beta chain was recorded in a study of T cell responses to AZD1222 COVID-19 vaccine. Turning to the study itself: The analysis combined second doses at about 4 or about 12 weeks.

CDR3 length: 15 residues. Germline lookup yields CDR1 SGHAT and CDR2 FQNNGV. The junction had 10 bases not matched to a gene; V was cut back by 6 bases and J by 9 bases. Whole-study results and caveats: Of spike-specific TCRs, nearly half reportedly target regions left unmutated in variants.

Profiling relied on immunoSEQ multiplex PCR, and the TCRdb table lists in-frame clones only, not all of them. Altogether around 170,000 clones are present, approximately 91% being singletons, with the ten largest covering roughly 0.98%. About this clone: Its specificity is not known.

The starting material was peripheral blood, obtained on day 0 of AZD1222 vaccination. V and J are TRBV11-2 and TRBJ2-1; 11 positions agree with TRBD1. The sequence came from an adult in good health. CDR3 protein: CASRTGTGGEGEQFF. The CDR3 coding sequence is TGTGCCAGCAGGACCGGGACAGGGGGGGAGGGTGAGCAGTTCTTC.